Listed below are T cell receptor beta chains from one sample, sequenced in a study of blood T cell repertoires in COVID-19. The repertoire was sequenced with immunoSEQ multiplex PCR; TCRdb's copy has only in-frame clones and lacks some. The data hold some 130,000 clones, with roughly two thirds observed a single time. Material for sequencing was peripheral blood. All receptors derive from a woman between 70 and 85 years old with acute or convalescent COVID-19. The CDR3 runs from the conserved cysteine through the conserved F or W. The D gene is left open where the match is weak. Rows give clone size only sometimes, using once, few, many, or a class for an expanded clone.

TRBJ1-4	TRBV19	once	TRBD1	CASTRQGAGEKLFF	TGTGCCAGTACCCGACAGGGGGCGGGAGAAAAACTGTTTTTT
TRBJ1-4	TRBV10-2	-	TRBD1	CASRRDRGYEKLFF	TGCGCCAGCAGGCGGGACAGGGGGTATGAAAAACTGTTTTTT
TRBJ1-2	TRBV7-8	many	TRBD1	CASSALTGNYGYTF	TGTGCCAGCAGCGCTCTGACAGGGAACTATGGCTACACCTTC
TRBJ2-1	TRBV6-4	-	TRBD2	CASSQTSDGEQFF	TGTGCCAGCAGTCAGACTAGCGACGGTGAACAGTTCTTC
TRBJ1-1	TRBV5-1	-	-	CASSLSVLNTEAFF	TGCGCCAGCAGTCTCTCGGTACTGAACACTGAAGCTTTCTTT
TRBJ2-1	TRBV4-3	many	TRBD2	CASSQSLAGGRNEQFF	TGCGCCAGCAGCCAATCCCTAGCGGGGGGGCGCAATGAGCAGTTCTTC
TRBJ1-2	TRBV7-2	few	-	CASSLGEGNGYTF	TGTGCCAGCAGCTTGGGGGAGGGGAATGGCTACACCTTC
TRBJ1-5	TRBV19	-	-	CASSPSGTRIEPQHF	TGTGCCAGTAGTCCATCCGGGACACGTATTGAGCCCCAGCATTTT
TRBJ2-3	TRBV28	once	TRBD2	CASSPKTPGLADYSTDTQYF	TGTGCCAGCAGCCCTAAGACACCGGGACTAGCGGATTATAGCACAGATACGCAGTATTTT
TRBJ2-7	TRBV7-2	few	TRBD1	CASIQDRLSYEQYF	TGTGCCAGCATCCAGGACAGGCTTTCCTACGAGCAGTACTTC
TRBJ2-2	TRBV4-1	-	-	CASSQDGAVTGELFF	TGCGCCAGCAGCCAAGATGGCGCGGTCACCGGGGAGCTGTTTTTT
TRBJ2-1	TRBV12-3/TRBV12-4	-	-	CASRVDRSNEQFF	TGTGCCAGCAGAGTCGACAGGTCCAATGAGCAGTTCTTC
TRBJ2-7	TRBV12-5	few	-	CASGPNPDRYEQYF	TGTGCTAGTGGTCCTAACCCTGACAGGTACGAGCAGTACTTC
TRBJ2-3	TRBV7-8	-	-	CASSLWGPGGTDTQYF	TGTGCCAGCAGCTTATGGGGGCCCGGGGGCACAGATACGCAGTATTTT
TRBJ2-5	TRBV5-4	-	TRBD1	CASSRGTGQETQYF	TGTGCCAGCAGCCGCGGGACAGGTCAAGAGACCCAGTACTTC
TRBJ2-7	TRBV2	few	-	CASRGGSYEQYF	TGTGCCAGCAGAGGGGGTTCCTACGAGCAGTACTTC
TRBJ2-3	TRBV29-1	-	TRBD2	CSVTSGGSTDTQYF	TGCAGCGTGACTAGCGGGGGTAGCACAGATACGCAGTATTTT
TRBJ2-3	TRBV3-1/TRBV3-2	once	TRBD2	CASSQVKAGGTDTQYF	TGTGCCAGCAGCCAAGTCAAAGCGGGGGGCACAGATACGCAGTATTTT
TRBJ2-1	TRBV7-2	few	TRBD2	CASSSGLAGGLREQFF	TGTGCCAGCAGCTCAGGACTAGCGGGAGGATTGCGTGAGCAGTTCTTC
TRBJ1-1	TRBV6-1	few	TRBD1	CASSEQGARGEAFF	TGTGCCAGCAGTGAACAGGGGGCCAGAGGTGAAGCTTTCTTT
TRBJ1-2	TRBV6-5	few	-	CASTGSGQSYGYTF	TGTGCCAGCACCGGATCCGGACAGTCCTATGGCTACACCTTC
TRBJ2-7	TRBV30	-	-	CAWRGRGTYEQYF	TGTGCCTGGAGGGGCCGGGGGACCTACGAGCAGTACTTC
TRBJ1-4	TRBV9	-	TRBD1	CASSYRQGRNEKLFF	TGTGCCAGCAGCTATCGACAGGGACGTAATGAAAAACTGTTTTTT
TRBJ1-2	TRBV30	-	-	CAWRGYYGYTF	TGTGCCTGGAGGGGCTACTATGGCTACACCTTC
TRBJ1-2	TRBV5-1	few	TRBD1	CASSFLRTGGDGYTF	TGCGCCAGCAGCTTCCTTCGGACAGGGGGAGATGGCTACACCTTC
TRBJ2-2	TRBV7-3	-	-	CASSLIGGNTGELFF	TGTGCCAGCAGCTTAATCGGCGGGAACACCGGGGAGCTGTTTTTT
TRBJ1-6	TRBV3-1/TRBV3-2	once	-	CASSQGVGGNSPLHF	TGTGCCAGCAGCCAGGGTGTAGGCGGTAATTCACCCCTCCACTTT
TRBJ2-2	TRBV28	-	-	CASSLAGRAGELFF	TGTGCCAGCAGTTTAGCCGGGCGGGCAGGGGAGCTGTTTTTT
TRBJ2-3	TRBV19	-	TRBD1	CASTGGGTDTQYF	TGTGCCAGTACAGGGGGAGGCACAGATACGCAGTATTTT
TRBJ1-1	TRBV19	-	TRBD1	CASKSGQGSNTEAFF	TGTGCCAGTAAGTCCGGACAGGGATCCAACACTGAAGCTTTCTTT
TRBJ2-7	TRBV5-5	-	-	CASSLGLVNYEQYF	TGTGCCAGCAGCTTGGGACTAGTTAACTACGAGCAGTACTTC
TRBJ1-2	TRBV3-1/TRBV3-2	once	-	CASSQGRANGYTF	TGTGCCAGCAGCCAAGGCAGGGCTAATGGCTACACCTTC
TRBJ2-7	TRBV10-2	-	TRBD2	CASSVRAGGGEQYF	TGCGCCAGCAGTGTTAGAGCGGGAGGAGGGGAGCAGTACTTC
TRBJ2-3	TRBV7-9	few	TRBD2	CASSPTGGGSSDTQYF	TGTGCCAGCAGCCCGACCGGGGGGGGCTCGTCAGATACGCAGTATTTT
TRBJ2-7	TRBV19	once	TRBD2	CASSSQRGGSYEQYF	TGTGCCAGTAGTAGCCAGCGGGGGGGCTCCTACGAGCAGTACTTC